Presented here are 30 T cell receptor beta chains from one specimen sequenced in a study of CD8 T cells in ankylosing spondylitis listed by TCRdb under 2017. The library was generated by 5' RACE. Sequencing instrument: Illumina HiSeq 2500. Starting from the raw public reads, TCRdb applied fastp trimming at Q25, assembled clones with MiXCR and retained in-frame beta chains. Records with the same CDR3 protein are collapsed into one entry carrying the most frequent genes and DNA. Counted in this sample were 250,000 to 350,000 distinct CDR3 sequences; around 19% of them appeared once. The ten largest clones take up roughly 8% of the sample. The sequenced sample was blood, either unsorted or a sorted T cell fraction (not recorded which). Source of these receptors: a male donor with ankylosing spondylitis or in good health (not recorded which).

This clonotype was counted a few times. This chain links TRBV12-3 or TRBV12-4 with TRBJ1-2, with TRBD1 matching over 7 bases. V lost 6 bases, J lost 6 bases, and 10 bases stayed unmatched. CDR3 size: 14 residues. In DNA form, the CDR3 reads TGTGCCAGCAGCCTCGGGACAGACTATAATGGCTACACCTTC. The encoded protein is CASSLGTDYNGYTF.

This clonotype was observed many times. The genes are TRBV5-1 and TRBJ2-3; 8 bases match TRBD1. The CDR3 contains 14 residues. CDR1 is SGHRS and CDR2 is YFSETQ in the germline V gene. The V gene end was trimmed by 7 bases and the J gene end by 0 bases; junction bases not matched to a gene: 4. CDR3 coding DNA: TGCGCCAGCCGACAGGGGTCAAGCACAGATACGCAGTATTTT. Amino acid sequence: CASRQGSSTDTQYF.

This clonotype was counted only a few times. The chain employs TRBV5-1 and TRBJ2-2; 13 bases are a match to TRBD2. CDR3 length: 18 amino acids. CDR1 is SGHRS and CDR2 is YFSETQ in the germline V gene. J lost 3 bases, V lost 3 bases, and 8 bases had no gene match. CDR3 DNA sequence: TGCGCCAGCAGCTCCTTTTACGGACTAGCGGGGGACACCGGGGAGCTGTTTTTT. It is translated as CASSSFYGLAGDTGELFF.

The rearrangement links TRBV20-1 to TRBJ2-1; 12 bases align to TRBD1. Losses at the gene ends were 7 bases for V and 7 bases for J; bases not matched to a gene: 8. The CDR3 length is 14 residues. Germline CDR1 reads DFQATT; CDR2 reads SNEGSKA (reference sequence). CDR3 residues: CSVPGQGARNEQFF. The CDR3 DNA reads as TGCAGTGTTCCGGGACAGGGGGCGAGGAATGAGCAGTTCTTC.

V and J are TRBV5-5 and TRBJ2-5; the match to TRBD2 covers 8 bases. V shed 2 bases and J 1 base; nucleotides not matched to a gene: 10. Germline CDR1 reads SGHKS; CDR2 reads YYEKEE (reference sequence). CDR3 length: 17 amino acids. In DNA form, the CDR3 reads TGTGCCAGCAGCTTTTCAATCCTTGCGGGGGGCCAAGAGACCCAGTACTTC. It codes for CASSFSILAGGQETQYF.

The rearrangement links TRBV6-2 or TRBV6-3 to TRBJ2-5, with 9 bases that match TRBD1. Trimming at V came to 6 bases and at J to 5 bases, leaving 10 bases not matched to a gene. The CDR3 consists of 15 residues. The germline V gene encodes CDR1 MNHEY and CDR2 SVGEGT. The CDR3: CASRGTGSSEETQYF. DNA of the CDR3: TGTGCCAGCAGAGGGACAGGGAGCAGTGAGGAGACCCAGTACTTC.

This rearrangement joins TRBV29-1 to TRBJ2-3; 10 nucleotides agree with TRBD2. The CDR3 has 13 amino acids. The germline CDR1 and CDR2 sequences are SQVTM and ANQGSEA. V shed 3 bases and J 3 bases; nucleotides not matched to a gene: 0. The CDR3 is CSVEGLATDTQYF. The DNA of the CDR3 is TGCAGCGTTGAGGGACTAGCGACAGATACGCAGTATTTT.

This clonotype has at least ten counts. The V gene is TRBV20-1, the J gene TRBJ1-5, with a weak D call TRBD1 (6 bases). Trimming pared 2 bases from V and 4 bases from J, leaving 15 bases between. The CDR3 extends over 15 amino acids. The germline V gene has CDR1 DFQATT and CDR2 SNEGSKA (reference sequence). Written as DNA, the CDR3 is TGCAGTGCTAGACCCTCATGGACAGTTAATCAGCCCCAGCATTTT. Translation gives CSARPSWTVNQPQHF.

The genes are TRBV10-3 and TRBJ2-1, with D possibly TRBD2 on 6 matching bases. Trimming shortened V by 6 bases and J by 0 bases, and 15 bases separated the two germline ends. The CDR3 totals 16 residues. Germline loops: CDR1 ENHRY, CDR2 SYGVKD. The CDR3 spells CAIRRTTESSYNEQFF. In DNA, the CDR3 is TGTGCCATCAGACGGACTACCGAAAGCTCCTACAATGAGCAGTTCTTC.

This clonotype was recorded a few times. This rearrangement joins TRBV10-3 to TRBJ2-5; perhaps D is TRBD1 or TRBD2 (5 bases each). The CDR3 length is 14 residues. Germline CDR1 ENHRY, CDR2 SYGVKD. The V end lost 10 bases, the J end lost 2 bases, and 17 bases lay between the germline ends. CDR3 amino acids: CATAPGRIQETQYF. The CDR3 bases are TGTGCCACCGCTCCGGGACGGATACAAGAGACCCAGTACTTC.

V usage is TRBV28 and J usage is TRBJ2-3; 8 nucleotides agree with TRBD2. The J segment lost 3 bases and the V segment lost 3 bases, leaving 5 bases of the junction unmatched. The V gene's germline CDR1 is MDHEN and CDR2 SYDVKM. This CDR3 has 15 amino acids. CDR3 DNA sequence: TGTGCCAGCAGTTTGCGACTAGCGAGGACAGATACGCAGTATTTT. This sequence encodes CASSLRLARTDTQYF.

J is TRBJ2-1 and V is TRBV5-1; D remains ambiguous. Germline loops: CDR1 SGHRS, CDR2 YFSETQ. There are 15 residues in the CDR3. V was cut by 5 bases and J by 5 bases, with 17 bases left in between. CDR3 in amino acids: CASRTSAISNNEQFF. DNA of the CDR3: TGCGCCAGCAGGACCTCCGCCATTTCCAACAATGAGCAGTTCTTC. Full variable domain (remainder filled in from reference TRBV5-1 and TRBJ2-1): KAGVTQTPRYLIKTRGQQVTLSCSPISGHRSVSWYQQTPGQGLQFLFEYFSETQRNKGNFPGRFSGRQFSNSRSEMNVSTLELGDSALYLCASRTSAISNNEQFFGPGTRLTVL.

J is TRBJ2-1 and V is TRBV5-1, with 7 bases that match TRBD2. V shed 4 bases and J 9 bases; nucleotides not matched to a gene: 13. This CDR3 has 15 residues. CDR1 is SGHRS, CDR2 YFSETQ, per germline. The CDR3 sequence: CASSRGVGKLVEQFF. In nucleotides, the CDR3 is TGCGCCAGCAGCCGGGGGGTGGGCAAGTTGGTTGAGCAGTTCTTC.

The rearrangement links TRBV6-1 to TRBJ1-1, with 9 bases fitting TRBD1. Germline assignment: CDR1 MNHNS and CDR2 SASEGT. The CDR3 loop spans 14 amino acids. J lost 4 bases, V lost 4 bases, and 4 bases had no gene match. CDR3: CASSVRDRATEAFF. The CDR3 nucleotides are TGTGCCAGCAGTGTTAGGGACAGGGCCACTGAAGCTTTCTTT.

The V and J genes are TRBV5-1 and TRBJ2-3; TRBD2 matches 7 bases. CDR1 and CDR2 (germline): SGHRS, YFSETQ. V gave up 0 bases and J gave up 7 bases; unmatched junction bases: 14. The CDR3 loop spans 17 amino acids. DNA of the CDR3: TGCGCCAGCAGCTTGGAAGGGGTTGGACTAGGCGGAAATACGCAGTATTTT. Encoded protein: CASSLEGVGLGGNTQYF. The full variable domain, in which reference TRBV5-1 and TRBJ2-3 provide the parts outside the CDR3, is KAGVTQTPRYLIKTRGQQVTLSCSPISGHRSVSWYQQTPGQGLQFLFEYFSETQRNKGNFPGRFSGRQFSNSRSEMNVSTLELGDSALYLCASSLEGVGLGGNTQYFGPGTRLTVL.

The chain is built from TRBV20-1 and TRBJ2-5, with a weak D call TRBD1 (7 bases). V was clipped by 4 bases and J by 4 bases, with 22 bases between them. CDR3 size: 16 residues. CDR1 is DFQATT, CDR2 SNEGSKA, per germline (reference sequence). The CDR3 loop reads CSAKPATGEEGETQYF. The CDR3 bases are TGCAGTGCTAAGCCAGCTACAGGGGAGGAAGGAGAGACCCAGTACTTC.

This clonotype came up a few times. J is TRBJ2-5 and V is TRBV15; D is unclear. CDR1 and CDR2 (germline): LNHNV, YYDKDF (reference sequence). This CDR3 has 13 residues. Trimming cost V 0 bases and J 5 bases, with 7 bases left between them. This chain's CDR3 is CATSRDASETQYF. The CDR3, as DNA: TGTGCCACCAGCAGAGATGCCAGTGAGACCCAGTACTTC.

A word on this clonotype: A much larger clone sits a single nucleotide away, making a read error possible. This chain connects TRBV4-1 to TRBJ2-3; unclear D gene. Germline CDR1 and CDR2: MGHRA and YSYEKL. The length of the CDR3 is 14 residues. Here the CDR3 DNA reads TGCGCCAACAGCCAAGATCGACGTACAGATACGCAGTATTTT. Translated: CANSQDRRTDTQYF.

The chain has TRBV5-1 and TRBJ2-1; 8 nucleotides match TRBD1. V dropped 6 bases and J dropped 9; count of bases not matched to a gene: 11. Germline CDR1 reads SGHRS; CDR2 reads YFSETQ. The CDR3 has 14 residues. This CDR3 reads CASNSGGAESEQFF. CDR3 nucleotide sequence: TGCGCCAGCAATTCAGGGGGCGCGGAGAGTGAGCAGTTCTTC.

This clonotype was counted a few times. The chain recombines TRBV7-9 with TRBJ1-3; no definite D call. The CDR3 is 16 residues long. The V and J ends lost 1 base and 0 bases respectively, with 10 bases between them. Germline V gene data show CDR1 as SEHNR and CDR2 as FQNEAQ (reference sequence). The CDR3 coding sequence is TGTGCCAGCAGCTTAGAGCTAACAGCCTCTGGAAACACCATATATTTT. It specifies CASSLELTASGNTIYF. Looking up the rest from reference TRBV7-9 and TRBJ1-3 gives the full variable domain: DTGVSQNPRHKITKRGQNVTFRCDPISEHNRLYWYRQTLGQGPEFLTYFQNEAQLEKSRLLSDRFSAERPKGSFSTLEIQRTEQGDSAMYLCASSLELTASGNTIYFGEGSWLTVV.

The gene calls are TRBV9 and TRBJ1-1; unclear D gene. From germline, CDR1 is SGDLS and CDR2 YYNGEE. With 0 bases removed from V and 1 base from J, the gap between germline ends came to 13 bases. The CDR3 extends over 16 amino acids. CDR3 DNA: TGTGCCAGCAGCGTAGGCCTCAAGGACGGGAACACTGAAGCTTTCTTT. Encoded protein: CASSVGLKDGNTEAFF.

The chain links TRBV12-3 or TRBV12-4 to TRBJ1-5; 7 nucleotides line up with TRBD1. V shed 6 bases, J shed 2 bases, and the junction held 7 bases outside the gene matches. The CDR3 length is 15 residues. CDR3 DNA sequence: TGTGCCAGCAGATTACAGGGGATAGGCAATCAGCCCCAGCATTTT. Residues: CASRLQGIGNQPQHF.

The chain joins TRBV3-1 to TRBJ2-3, with TRBD1 as a possible D gene (7 bases). The germline CDR1 and CDR2 sequences are LGHDT and YNNKEL (reference sequence). Trimming stripped 1 base from V and 8 bases from J, with 16 bases between. The CDR3 loop spans 15 amino acids. CDR3 in amino acids: CASSQGPRGAVTQYF. CDR3 coding DNA: TGTGCCAGCAGCCAAGGCCCCAGGGGGGCTGTTACGCAGTATTTT.

The genes are TRBV20-1 and TRBJ2-2; 13 positions match TRBD2. CDR1 is DFQATT, CDR2 SNEGSKA, per germline (reference sequence). Trimming at V came to 4 bases and at J to 3 bases, leaving 5 bases not matched to a gene. CDR3 length: 16 amino acids. DNA of the CDR3: TGCAGTGCTACCGGACTAGCGGGAGCTCACACCGGGGAGCTGTTTTTT. This translates into CSATGLAGAHTGELFF.

V and J are TRBV20-1 and TRBJ2-7; TRBD2 agrees at 7 bases. V was pared by 2 bases and J by 4 bases, with 5 bases of the junction left unmatched. This CDR3 is built from 13 residues. From germline, CDR1 is DFQATT and CDR2 SNEGSKA (reference sequence). Here the CDR3 reads CSARQAAGYEQYV. CDR3 nucleotides: TGCAGTGCTAGACAGGCAGCGGGGTACGAGCAGTACGTC.

V gene TRBV5-1 combines with J gene TRBJ1-4; D call uncertain. This CDR3 is built from 13 residues. V was trimmed by 2 bases and J by 6 bases, leaving 8 bases between them. Per the germline V gene, CDR1 is SGHRS and CDR2 is YFSETQ. Here the CDR3 DNA reads TGCGCCAGCAGCTTTGGAGGGTATGAAAAACTGTTTTTT. This translates into CASSFGGYEKLFF.

Concerning this clonotype: A much bigger clone sits one base away, suggesting this may be a read error. The chain is built from TRBV28 and TRBJ2-3; D not resolved. Germline CDR1 and CDR2: MDHEN and SYDVKM. The ends were cut back, 5 bases at V and 7 bases at J, with 16 bases in the middle. This CDR3 is built from 14 residues. CDR3 loop: CASSSRKSPYTQYF. DNA for the CDR3: TGTGCCAGCAGTAGCCGAAAGTCCCCATATACGCAGTATTTT.

The chain carries TRBV12-3 or TRBV12-4 and TRBJ1-5, with TRBD1 matching over 10 bases. This CDR3 comprises 17 residues. The trim removed 2 bases at V and 6 bases at J, leaving 10 bases unmatched. As DNA, the CDR3 is TGTGCCAGCAGTTTATCAGTCCGACAGGGGGCGAGTCAGCCCCAGCATTTT. This translates into CASSLSVRQGASQPQHF.

This clonotype was observed at least ten times. CDR3 sequence: CASSSRADTQYF. CDR3 DNA: TGTGCCAGCAGTTCCAGAGCAGATACGCAGTATTTT. The chain joins TRBV12-3 or TRBV12-4 to TRBJ2-3; D gene uncertain. The CDR3 runs to 12 residues. V was trimmed by 4 bases and J by 4 bases, leaving 6 bases between them.

This clonotype has just a few counts. J is TRBJ2-1 and V is TRBV29-1; no reliable D call. The CDR3 is 12 residues long. Between the trimmed V and J ends, which lost 0 bases and 5 bases, there was a span of 5 bases. Germline CDR1 and CDR2: SQVTM and ANQGSEA. CDR3 DNA: TGCAGCGTTGAAGAGGTGAACAATGAGCAGTTCTTC. Amino acid sequence: CSVEEVNNEQFF.